These 8 T cell receptor beta chains came from one sample sequenced in a study of shared clonotypes between healthy human individuals. The table came from immunoSEQ multiplex PCR; TCRdb's copy has only in-frame clones and leaves some out. The sample includes approximately 590,000 clones, less than 97% of them seen just once. CD45RO negativity and positive selection for CCR7 defined naive CD8 cells, a population that excluded terminally differentiated effector memory CD45RA+ cells. The sequencing input was naive CD8+ T cells sorted from blood. The receptors derive from a woman aged 25 to 39 in good health.

This chain joins TRBV4-1 and TRBJ1-4; 7 nucleotides align to TRBD1. This CDR3 is 16 amino acids long. The germline gives CDR1 MGHRA, CDR2 YSYEKL. Trimming at V came to 3 bases and at J to 6 bases, leaving 10 bases not matched to a gene. In nucleotides, the CDR3 is TGCGCCAGCAGCCAGCCAGTGGGGACAGAGCATGAAAAACTGTTTTTT. This codes for CASSQPVGTEHEKLFF.

The V call is TRBV4-1, the J call TRBJ1-2; no firm D call. Trimming took off 0 bases at V and 4 bases at J, with 15 bases between the two ends. The CDR3 is made up of 16 amino acids. Germline V gene data show CDR1 as MGHRA and CDR2 as YSYEKL. CDR3 sequence reads: CASSQDSEIFIYGYTF. Here the CDR3 DNA reads TGCGCCAGCAGCCAAGATTCGGAGATATTCATCTATGGCTACACCTTC.

The chain combines TRBV27 with TRBJ2-7, with D tentatively TRBD2 (6 bases). Germline loops: CDR1 MNHEY, CDR2 SMNVEV (reference sequence). CDR3 length: 13 residues. Trimming took 3 bases from V and 6 from J, leaving 12 bases between them. DNA for the CDR3: TGTGCCAGCAGTTTGACACTAGCTTCCGAGCAGTACTTC. Translated: CASSLTLASEQYF.

In DNA, the CDR3 is TGCGCCAGCAGTGAGCGGGGAGGCACAGATACGCAGTATTTT. Translation gives CASSERGGTDTQYF. The chain joins TRBV10-2 to TRBJ2-3; tentatively, D is TRBD2 (5 bases). Germline loops: CDR1 WSHSY, CDR2 SAAADI. The CDR3 runs to 14 residues. Trimming took 2 bases from V and 1 from J, leaving 7 bases between them.

This sequence joins TRBV5-6 and TRBJ1-1; D is undetermined. The CDR3 is 15 amino acids. Germline assignment: CDR1 SGHDT and CDR2 YYEEEE. The ends were cut back, 1 base at V and 1 base at J, with 11 bases in the middle. The CDR3 is CASSLLGSENTEAFF. The CDR3 nucleotides read TGTGCCAGCAGCTTGCTGGGGAGCGAGAACACTGAAGCTTTCTTT.

The V and J genes are TRBV2 and TRBJ1-2; tentative D call: TRBD1 (5 bases). V was pared by 7 bases and J by 2 bases, with 17 bases between. There are 15 residues in the CDR3. The germline CDR1 and CDR2 sequences are SNHLY and FYNNEI. CDR3 DNA: TGTGCCAGCACTCAATGGGACGGTAAAAACTATGGCTACACCTTC. Its translation is CASTQWDGKNYGYTF.

V and J are TRBV6-5 and TRBJ2-7, with 9 bases matching TRBD2. Germline CDR1 and CDR2: MNHEY and SVGAGI. The CDR3 has 14 amino acids. Losses at the gene ends were 2 bases for V and 5 bases for J; bases not matched to a gene: 4. The CDR3 loop reads CASSYRTSADEQYF. In DNA form, the CDR3 reads TGTGCCAGCAGTTACCGGACTAGCGCGGACGAGCAGTACTTC.

The chain combines TRBV6-1 with TRBJ2-7; 7 positions agree with TRBD1. The length of the CDR3 is 16 residues. CDR1 is MNHNS, CDR2 SASEGT, per germline. V lost 3 bases to trimming and J lost 1 base; unmatched junction nucleotides: 9. In DNA, the CDR3 is TGTGCCAGCAGTGAGGGGGTGACAGGGTGGTCCTACGAGCAGTACTTC. Amino acid sequence: CASSEGVTGWSYEQYF.